The T cell receptor (beta chain) under discussion was sequenced for a study of T cell changes during pregnancy in multiple sclerosis. From germline, CDR1 is LNHDA and CDR2 SQIVND (reference sequence). This CDR3 spans 13 amino acids. V shed 4 bases and J shed 3 bases, with 8 bases lying between them. Sequenced by immunoSEQ multiplex PCR; TCRdb stores in-frame clones only, minus some. The sample holds 40,000 to 60,000 clones; almost 95% are singletons and the top ten take 0.99%. The receptor comes from a female donor with multiple sclerosis, enrolled in a pregnancy study. J is TRBJ2-3 and V is TRBV19, with D perhaps TRBD1 (5 bases). Here the sequenced sample was peripheral blood, taken after pregnancy. CDR3 in amino acids: CASSTYRTDTQYF. CDR3 coding DNA: TGTGCCAGTAGTACCTACAGGACAGATACGCAGTATTTT.